This T cell receptor beta chain was sequenced in a study of blood T cell repertoires in COVID-19. Study-wide context: Samples of COVID-19 (acute and convalescent) were obtained from the United States, Italy and Spain. Sample material is recorded as cDNA or gDNA derived from T cells, B-cell-depleted T cells, or PBMCs.

CDR1 and CDR2 from the germline V gene are MGHRA and YSYEKL. With 1 base clipped from V and 2 bases from J, the junction kept 8 bases outside the gene matches. The CDR3 sequence is 17 residues long. In the original processing: It was from reference gene primer amplification that nucleated cell counts were estimated. Assay: immunoSEQ multiplex PCR; the TCRdb copy retains only in-frame clones and omits some. V, J and clone size are those of that table, while D and trimming were read from the DNA. The sample holds about 280,000 clones, roughly 88% seen once. Sequenced sample: peripheral blood. The sequence came from a woman in her 70s with acute or convalescent COVID-19. The J gene is TRBJ1-2, the V gene TRBV4-1; 9 nucleotides align to TRBD1. CDR3 sequence (DNA): TGCGCCAGCAGCCAAGCGGGACAGGGCTTCCTAAACTATGGCTACACCTTC. Its protein is CASSQAGQGFLNYGYTF.